These T cell receptor beta chains were read from a single sample in a study of blood T cell repertoires in COVID-19. Libraries were prepared by immunoSEQ multiplex PCR; TCRdb keeps only in-frame clonotypes and omits some of them. Among about 150,000 clones, around 87% were seen once, and the ten largest hold 10% to 15%. Sequences were obtained from peripheral blood. These receptors all come from a man younger than 35 with COVID-19, enrolled during active disease. CDR3s include the opening cysteine and the closing phenylalanine or tryptophan. The D gene is left open where the match is weak. The size entry is marked missing in some rows and otherwise reads once, few, many or a size class.

J | length | V | D | size | DNA | CDR3
TRBJ2-7 | 15 | TRBV29-1 | TRBD1 | - | TGCAGCGGAGAGGGTTGGGCAGGGGGCTCTTACGAGCAGTACTTC | CSGEGWAGGSYEQYF
TRBJ1-1 | 16 | TRBV28 | - | - | TGTGCCAGCAGTCGATATCCGGGAGCCATGAACACTGAAGCTTTCTTT | CASSRYPGAMNTEAFF
TRBJ2-1 | 16 | TRBV10-3 | - | - | TGTGCCATCAGGGGGGGGCAGGGTCGACCTTACAATGAGCAGTTCTTC | CAIRGGQGRPYNEQFF
TRBJ2-1 | 15 | TRBV19 | - | once | TGTGCCAGTAGTCTACAGGGAAGAGACTACAATGAGCAGTTCTTC | CASSLQGRDYNEQFF
TRBJ2-5 | 17 | TRBV11-3 | TRBD2 | - | TGTGCCAGCAGCTTAGGGTCTGCGGGAGGTCTCCAAGAGACCCAGTACTTC | CASSLGSAGGLQETQYF
TRBJ2-3 | 14 | TRBV11-2 | TRBD2 | once | TGTGCCAGCAGCCCGACTAGCCGGGCAGATACGCAGTATTTT | CASSPTSRADTQYF
TRBJ2-4 | 14 | TRBV18 | TRBD1 | - | TGTGCCAGCTCACAAACAGGGGGCGGGGACATTCAGTACTTC | CASSQTGGGDIQYF
TRBJ1-4 | 14 | TRBV5-4 | - | - | TGTGCCAGCAGCTTGGACGGGGGAGTCATGGAACTGCTTTTT | CASSLDGGVMELLF
TRBJ2-3 | 18 | TRBV27 | TRBD2 | - | TGTGCCAGCAGGGGGCTAGCGGGAGGGCCCCAATTGACAGATACGCAGTATTTT | CASRGLAGGPQLTDTQYF
TRBJ2-2 | 16 | TRBV9 | TRBD1 | - | TGTGCCAGCAGCGTCGACCCGGGACAGGGCGGCGGGGAGCTGTTTTTT | CASSVDPGQGGGELFF
TRBJ2-2 | 16 | TRBV19 | TRBD1 | - | TGTGCCAGTATCCCCCAGTCGGGACAGGGAACCGGGGAGCTGTTTTTT | CASIPQSGQGTGELFF
TRBJ1-5 | 14 | TRBV14 | - | - | TGTGCCAGCAGTCCGGTTTATAGCAATCAGCCCCAGCATTTT | CASSPVYSNQPQHF
TRBJ2-1 | 14 | TRBV24-1 | TRBD2 | - | TGTGCCACGGGGACTAGCGGGAGGTACAATGAGCAGTTCTTC | CATGTSGRYNEQFF
TRBJ2-2 | 18 | TRBV7-6 | TRBD2 | - | TGTGCCAGCAGCTTAGTGATAGCGGGAGGGGCGAACACCGGGGAGCTGTTTTTT | CASSLVIAGGANTGELFF